This is a list of T cell receptor beta chains from one sample in a study of a mutant IDH1 vaccine in newly diagnosed glioma. These receptors' targets are unknown. Data came from immunoSEQ multiplex PCR; TCRdb stores just in-frame clones and leaves some out. Of about 24,000 clones in the sample, 70% to 85% were seen once. The sample consisted of PBMCs, taken from a glioma patient whose treatment included an IDH1 peptide vaccine. Source of these receptors: a man aged 35 to 55 with glioma. Each CDR3 is given with its conserved first and last residue. A D gene is named only where the DNA matches it firmly.

v_call d_call cdr3_aa
TRBV4-1 NA CASSHTGAFTGELFF
TRBV10-1 NA CASSELSGKNEKLFF
TRBV6-9 TRBD2 CASSQLAGRDEQYF
TRBV19 NA CASSFNSVNQPQHF
TRBV18 NA CASSPPEVLNTEAFF
TRBV4-3 NA CASSQELAGDKVEKLFF
TRBV19 NA CASSSRQADMNTEAFF
TRBV25-1 TRBD1 CASSPKDRDNSPLHF
TRBV7-8 TRBD1 CASRYRRDRADTQYF
TRBV7-9 NA CASSALGGNSPLHF
TRBV6-1 NA CASSDRSSGNTIYF
TRBV18 TRBD1 CASSPRTMDRRDTEAFF
TRBV19 TRBD2 CASSGRGLAAPPPSYNEQFF
TRBV5-5 NA CASSPVYSPEAFF
TRBV11-3 NA CASSPQRPEQFF
TRBV10-2 TRBD2 CASSPGLGSTDTQYF
TRBV18 NA CASSQLQETQYF
TRBV6-1 NA CASRPGSYEQYF
TRBV5-1 TRBD2 CASSLGLAGAIDEQFF
TRBV5-6 TRBD1 CASSSDRGFRTNEKLFF